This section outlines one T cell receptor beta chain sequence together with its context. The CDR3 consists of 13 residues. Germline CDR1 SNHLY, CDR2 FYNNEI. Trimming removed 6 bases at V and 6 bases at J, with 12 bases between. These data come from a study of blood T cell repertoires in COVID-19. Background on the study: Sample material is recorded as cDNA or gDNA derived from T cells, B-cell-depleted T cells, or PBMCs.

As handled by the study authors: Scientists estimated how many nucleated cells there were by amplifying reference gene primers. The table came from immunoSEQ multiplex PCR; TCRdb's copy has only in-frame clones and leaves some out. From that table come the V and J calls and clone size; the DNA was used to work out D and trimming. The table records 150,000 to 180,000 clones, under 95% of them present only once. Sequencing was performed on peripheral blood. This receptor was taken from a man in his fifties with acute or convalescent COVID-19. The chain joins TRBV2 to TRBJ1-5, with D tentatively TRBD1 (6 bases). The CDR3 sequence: CASRVTGTQPQHF. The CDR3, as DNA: TGTGCCAGCAGAGTTACAGGGACTCAGCCCCAGCATTTT.